The rows below give T cell receptor beta chains drawn from one sample of a study of T cell responses to AZD1222 COVID-19 vaccine. The table came from immunoSEQ multiplex PCR; TCRdb's copy has only in-frame clones and leaves some out. The sample has 150,000 or so clones, 88% seen once. The sample consisted of peripheral blood, taken on day 0 of AZD1222 vaccination. The receptors derive from an adult in good health. The CDR3 runs from the conserved cysteine through the conserved F or W. The D gene is left open where the match is weak. The size field is filled for only some rows; it gives once, few, many or a size class.

j_gene | d_gene | v_gene | abundance | CDR3aa | CDR3nt
TRBJ1-1 | TRBD1 | TRBV7-9 | few | CASSVDRVGAEAFF | TGTGCCAGCAGCGTCGACAGGGTGGGCGCTGAAGCTTTCTTT
TRBJ2-7 | . | TRBV7-3 | . | CASSLTDASYEQYF | TGTGCCAGCAGCTTGACAGACGCTTCCTACGAGCAGTACTTC
TRBJ2-4 | . | TRBV5-4 | . | CASSFPSSGKNIQYF | TGTGCCAGCAGCTTCCCTTCTTCGGGAAAAAACATTCAGTACTTC
TRBJ1-1 | . | TRBV11-2 | . | CASSSQGTEAFF | TGTGCCAGCAGCTCCCAGGGAACTGAAGCTTTCTTT
TRBJ2-6 | TRBD1 | TRBV4-2 | . | CASSQVGETGRSGANVLTF | TGTGCCAGCAGCCAAGTGGGAGAGACAGGGCGTTCCGGGGCCAACGTCCTGACTTTC
TRBJ1-5 | . | TRBV4-1 | once | CASSQVEGQPQHF | TGCGCCAGCAGCCAAGTAGAGGGGCAGCCCCAGCATTTT
TRBJ1-1 | TRBD1 | TRBV18 | . | CASSPTPTGKGTEAFF | TGTGCCAGCTCACCAACCCCGACAGGGAAGGGGACTGAAGCTTTCTTT
TRBJ2-3 | . | TRBV9 | . | CASSVEDSTDTQYF | TGTGCCAGCAGCGTAGAGGACAGCACAGATACGCAGTATTTT
TRBJ2-7 | . | TRBV7-2 | . | CASSYEFSSYEQYF | TGTGCCAGCAGCTATGAGTTTAGCTCCTACGAGCAGTACTTC
TRBJ1-1 | . | TRBV29-1 | once | CSAREQLNTEAFF | TGCAGCGCACGGGAACAGCTGAACACTGAAGCTTTCTTT
TRBJ1-3 | . | TRBV28 | few | CASWAPGSSGNTIYF | TGTGCCAGCTGGGCCCCAGGGAGCTCTGGAAACACCATATATTTT
TRBJ2-4 | TRBD1 | TRBV5-4 | . | CASSGTGGSKNIQYF | TGTGCCAGCTCCGGGACAGGGGGTTCCAAAAACATTCAGTACTTC
TRBJ2-1 | TRBD1 | TRBV10-3 | . | CAISQGAALDEQFF | TGTGCCATCAGTCAGGGGGCGGCTTTGGATGAGCAGTTCTTC
TRBJ2-2 | TRBD2 | TRBV7-2 | . | CASSQAGTRFSGELFF | TGTGCCAGCAGCCAGGCCGGGACTAGATTTTCCGGGGAGCTGTTTTTT
TRBJ1-3 | . | TRBV28 | . | CATSMTGRNTIYF | TGTGCCACCAGTATGACCGGACGAAACACCATATATTTT
TRBJ1-5 | . | TRBV5-1 | . | CASSSEGRTNQPQHF | TGCGCCAGCAGCTCTGAGGGCAGGACAAATCAGCCCCAGCATTTT
TRBJ1-5 | . | TRBV7-8 | . | CASRGGGRNQPQHF | TGTGCCAGCAGAGGGGGGGGCAGGAATCAGCCCCAGCATTTT
TRBJ1-2 | . | TRBV7-2 | . | CASSPPGHPPVYGYTF | TGTGCCAGCAGCCCGCCGGGACACCCACCGGTTTATGGCTACACCTTC
TRBJ2-6 | . | TRBV7-9 | . | CASSFYAASGANVLTF | TGTGCCAGCAGCTTTTATGCAGCCTCTGGGGCCAACGTCCTGACTTTC
TRBJ1-1 | . | TRBV7-6 | . | CASSRGGAQNTEAFF | TGTGCCAGCAGTCGGGGGGGGGCCCAGAACACTGAAGCTTTCTTT
TRBJ1-2 | TRBD1 | TRBV27 | . | CATHPGGVDYGYTF | TGTGCCACCCACCCAGGGGGTGTCGACTATGGCTACACCTTC
TRBJ1-2 | . | TRBV6-2/TRBV6-3 | once | CASSYEGRGRSGGSGYTF | TGTGCCAGCAGTTATGAGGGCAGGGGTCGTTCCGGCGGATCCGGCTACACCTTC
TRBJ2-7 | . | TRBV3-1/TRBV3-2 | few | CASSYSDDREVSYYEQYF | TGTGCCAGCAGCTATTCAGATGACAGGGAGGTATCCTACTACGAGCAGTACTTC
TRBJ1-2 | . | TRBV28 | . | CASRETSGRGYTF | TGTGCCAGCAGGGAGACAAGCGGACGGGGCTACACCTTC
TRBJ2-7 | TRBD1 | TRBV14 | . | CASSQRPSGTVSYEQYF | TGTGCCAGCAGCCAACGCCCCTCCGGGACAGTCTCCTACGAGCAGTACTTC
TRBJ1-4 | TRBD1 | TRBV5-1 | few | CASSGQGNTNEKLFF | TGCGCCAGCAGCGGACAGGGGAACACTAATGAAAAACTGTTTTTT
TRBJ2-7 | . | TRBV19 | . | CASSIDGGTSEQYF | TGTGCCAGTAGTATAGACGGGGGAACTTCCGAGCAGTACTTC
TRBJ1-2 | TRBD1 | TRBV28 | . | CASSGTGGSSSPRSRGYTF | TGTGCCAGCAGCGGGACAGGGGGCTCGTCGTCCCCCCGCTCTCGTGGCTACACCTTC
TRBJ1-2 | TRBD1 | TRBV4-1 | . | CASSQDRGTNYGYTF | TGCGCCAGCAGCCAAGACAGGGGGACTAACTATGGCTACACCTTC
TRBJ1-5 | . | TRBV5-3 | . | CARSLGQISYSNQPQHF | TGTGCCAGAAGCTTGGGACAGATTTCTTATAGCAATCAGCCCCAGCATTTT
TRBJ2-5 | TRBD2 | TRBV18 | . | CASSPLAGGETQYF | TGTGCCAGCTCACCACTCGCGGGGGGAGAGACCCAGTACTTC